This record looks at one T cell receptor beta chain sequence and its context. No antigen is known for it. Treatment: 15 to 20 received Ad26.COV2.S at low or high dose, single or two shots; about 5 received placebo; per-sample allocation not given. Collection of samples fell on day 63 after the first vaccine or placebo injection. The donor was a Boston adult aged 18-55 years. These data are taken from a study of Ad26.COV2.S vaccination and SARS-CoV-2 variants. Method: immunoSEQ multiplex PCR; TCRdb's copy keeps in-frame clones and lacks some. The sample shows roughly 300,000 clones, about 89% of them seen only once. CDR3 length equals 17 residues. CDR1 and CDR2 (germline): MNHEY, SVGEGT. V lost 2 bases and J lost 5; bases outside the gene matches: 11. Study findings and constraints: A substantial breadth of spike-specific CD8+ and CD4+ T cell responses after vaccination has been reported.

Material: peripheral blood, obtained in a trial of Ad26.COV2.S vaccine versus placebo. The receptor comes from a person aged 18-65 years who received the Ad26.COV2.S COVID-19 vaccine or a placebo. The rearrangement links TRBV6-2 or TRBV6-3 to TRBJ1-5, with 8 bases that match TRBD1. CDR3 bases: TGTGCCAGCAGTTACCGTAAGGACAGGGATCCGGATCAGCCCCAGCATTTT. Its protein product is CASSYRKDRDPDQPQHF.